This TCR beta chain comes out of a study of cytomegalovirus exposure and HLA in healthy donors. Study results and limitations: Most TCR sequences were uncommon, yet certain public TCRs appeared in many donors.

As concerns this clone: As yet, its antigen is unknown.

The PCR had 60 Vbeta and 13 Jbeta primers. Sequencing was performed with immunoSEQ multiplex PCR; in TCRdb, only in-frame clones are kept and a portion is missing. Of about 170,000 clones listed, about 80% are singletons. Sequencing input: PBMCs. This TCR derives from a middle-aged man in good health and CMV-seropositive.

The CDR3: CASSLTTGVWEKLFF. CDR3 nucleotide sequence: TGTGCCAGCAGCTTAACGACAGGGGTTTGGGAAAAACTGTTTTTT. The rearrangement uses TRBV7-9 and TRBJ1-4, with 8 bases that match TRBD1. The CDR3 covers 15 residues. Germline V lookup: CDR1 SEHNR, CDR2 FQNEAQ (reference sequence). The ends lost 2 bases at V and 8 bases at J; junction bases unmatched: 7.